This T cell receptor beta chain stems from a study of molecular identifiers for immune sequencing clone quantification. Study summary: Sequencing covered four of five parts into which replicate RNA from about 20,000 or 100,000 naive CD8 cells was split.

TCRdb re-called the PCR reads with MiXCR, one entry per CDR3 protein. Counted here are 35,000 to 45,000 distinct CDR3 sequences, roughly 20% occurring once; the ten biggest clones make up 5.5% to 7.5%. This clonotype was observed at least ten times. Its cognate antigen is unknown. Study-wide points: Molecules of identical TCR sharing a barcode could underestimate highly expanded clone sizes. Over 97% of effector molecules, yet under 1% of naive-cell molecules, were held by clones above 20 RNA copies.

V was clipped by 0 bases and J by 2 bases, with 9 bases between them. Per the germline V gene, CDR1 is SGHRS and CDR2 is YFSETQ. The CDR3 covers 14 residues. The authors sorted naive CD8 T cells as CD8+CD4-CCR7+CD45RA+. The specimen sequenced was naive CD8+ T cells from blood, with Jurkat cell RNA spiked in. Subset denoted: FACS-sorted CD8+CD4-CCR7+CD45RA+ naive T cells. The TCR originated in a human donor in good health. Some libraries in this study had Jurkat cell RNA spiked in. The gene calls are TRBV5-1 and TRBJ2-7; D is ambiguous. The DNA of the CDR3 is TGCGCCAGCAGCTTGGGGGCACATACCTACGAGCAGTACTTC. It yields the protein CASSLGAHTYEQYF. The full variable domain, completed using reference TRBV5-1 and TRBJ2-7, is KAGVTQTPRYLIKTRGQQVTLSCSPISGHRSVSWYQQTPGQGLQFLFEYFSETQRNKGNFPGRFSGRQFSNSRSEMNVSTLELGDSALYLCASSLGAHTYEQYFGPGTRLTVT.